A selection of T cell receptor beta chains follows, all from one sample in a study of tumor-infiltrating lymphocytes in primary liver carcinoma. Using its own MiXCR run on the multiplex PCR reads, TCRdb lists one record per CDR3 protein. The top ten clones hold approximately 5.9% of a sample with 300,000 to 400,000 distinct CDR3 sequences, approximately 64% of them seen once. The sequenced sample was peripheral blood. The source is a man aged 35 to 55 with primary liver carcinoma and hepatitis B virus infection. Each CDR3 is given with its conserved first and last residue. The D gene is left open where the match is weak. Clone size is given for some rows only: seen once, a few or many times, or a class if the clone is expanded.

>few|TRBV5-1|TRBJ1-5|TRBD1
TGCGCCAGCAGCTCGGGACAGGGGGCTGGTAGCAATCAGCCCCAGCATTTT
CASSSGQGAGSNQPQHF
>many|TRBV28|TRBJ2-1|NA
TGTGCCAGCATATCTTCCTACAATGAGCAGTTCTTC
CASISSYNEQFF
>NA|TRBV11-2|TRBJ2-1|NA
TGTGCCAGCAGCTGTGGCAGGATTAGAAACAATGAGCAGTTCTTC
CASSCGRIRNNEQFF
>NA|TRBV6-2/TRBV6-3|TRBJ1-2|NA
TGTGCCAGCAGGGATCCAGGGCAGGGCGGTGGCTACGCCTTC
CASRDPGQGGGYAF
>NA|TRBV18|TRBJ1-5|TRBD1
TGTGCCAGCTCGCCCATTCAGGGGGCACAGCCCCAGCATTTT
CASSPIQGAQPQHF
>NA|TRBV11-2|TRBJ2-1|TRBD2
TGTGTCAGCAGCCCCGAGCGGGGGAGGTACAATGAGCAATTCTTC
CVSSPERGRYNEQFF
>NA|TRBV11-2|TRBJ2-1|NA
TGTGCCAGCAGCCGGGCCTGGGGCTACAATGAGCAGTTCTTC
CASSRAWGYNEQFF
>NA|TRBV5-6|TRBJ2-3|TRBD2
TGTGCCAGCAGCAGCCCCCGCCTAGCGGGAGGCCCTATCACAGATACGCAGTATTTT
CASSSPRLAGGPITDTQYF
>once|TRBV12-3/TRBV12-4|TRBJ2-3|TRBD1
TGTGCCAGCGGCCCCGACAGGGAGTCAACAGATACGCAGTATTTT
CASGPDRESTDTQYF
>many|TRBV4-3|TRBJ2-2|TRBD1
TGCGCCAGCAGCCGGGTCCCGGGACAGGGGTCCGGGGAGCTGTTTTTT
CASSRVPGQGSGELFF
>NA|TRBV6-2/TRBV6-3|TRBJ1-2|NA
TGTGCCAGCATTCCCACGGCAGGAGGCCGTGGCTACACCTTC
CASIPTAGGRGYTF
>many|TRBV30|TRBJ1-5|NA
TGTGCCTGGCAACAAAAAGGGTTGTATAATCAGCCCCAGCATTTT
CAWQQKGLYNQPQHF
>NA|TRBV11-2|TRBJ2-7|NA
TGTACCAGCAGCTTAGCCGTAGGAAACGAGCAGTACTTC
CTSSLAVGNEQYF
>many|TRBV6-5|TRBJ2-3|NA
TGTGCCAGCAGTTACGCGGAGGGGTTCACAGATACGCAGTATTTT
CASSYAEGFTDTQYF
>NA|TRBV11-2|TRBJ2-7|NA
TGTGCCAGCAGCTACATGACTAGGACCTACGAACAGTACTTC
CASSYMTRTYEQYF
>few|TRBV13|TRBJ2-2|NA
TGTGCCAGCAGCGAGTGGGACACCGGGGAGCTGTTTTTT
CASSEWDTGELFF
>few|TRBV5-4|TRBJ2-3|NA
TGTGCCAGCAGCTTGGTTGGGCGACTAGTCTCAGATACGCAGTATTTT
CASSLVGRLVSDTQYF
>few|TRBV6-2/TRBV6-3|TRBJ1-4|TRBD1
TGTGCCAGCTTGAGCGGGACAGGGTCTGAAAAACTGTTTTTT
CASLSGTGSEKLFF
>NA|TRBV29-1|TRBJ2-2|TRBD2
TGCCGCGTTGAGACTAGCCTGGGGGGGGAGCCGTTTTTT
CRVETSLGGEPFF
>NA|TRBV14|TRBJ2-3|TRBD1
TGTGCCAGTCTGACCACAGGGGGCTGCACAGATACGCAGTATTTT
CASLTTGGCTDTQYF
>few|TRBV7-8|TRBJ2-1|TRBD2
TGTGCCAGCAGCCTCAGTGTCGGCGGGAGTGCCTACAATGAGCAGTTCTTC
CASSLSVGGSAYNEQFF
>NA|TRBV4-3|TRBJ2-7|NA
TGCGCCAGCAGCCAAGATGCGGGCGGGACCACCTACGAGCAGTACTTC
CASSQDAGGTTYEQYF
>many|TRBV11-2|TRBJ2-2|TRBD1
TGTGCCAGCAGCTTAGATGGGACAGGGACTTTCGGGGAGCTGTTTTTT
CASSLDGTGTFGELFF
>NA|TRBV5-6|TRBJ2-1|NA
TGTGCCAGCAGCCCCCGTATCGGGCGTCGCTACAATGAGCAGTTCTTC
CASSPRIGRRYNEQFF
>NA|TRBV11-2|TRBJ2-6|NA
TGTGCCAGCAGGGGAATTACGAGCTCTGGGACCAACGTCCTGACTTTC
CASRGITSSGTNVLTF
>NA|TRBV11-2|TRBJ1-1|NA
TGTGCCAGCAGCTTAGACATCAGGGAAGGCTCCGAAGCTTTCTTT
CASSLDIREGSEAFF
>many|TRBV6-1|TRBJ2-1|TRBD2
TGTGCCAGCAGTGAACCCCCGGGGGGTAGCGGGAAGGGGAATGAGCAGTTCTTC
CASSEPPGGSGKGNEQFF
>NA|TRBV5-1|TRBJ2-5|NA
TGCGCCAGCAGCCAAGTACAGGGACAAGGGACCCAGTACTTC
CASSQVQGQGTQYF
>few|TRBV6-2/TRBV6-3|TRBJ2-5|TRBD1
TGTGCCAGCTGCAAGGGACAGCCCCCGTGGGAGACCCAGTACTTC
CASCKGQPPWETQYF
>NA|TRBV29-1|TRBJ2-1|NA
TGCAGTCTTGATTATCCCGAGCAGTTCTTC
CSLDYPEQFF
>NA|TRBV11-2|TRBJ2-5|NA
TGTGCCGGCAGCTTCGGCAGCAGTGGGGGAGATACCCAGTACTTC
CAGSFGSSGGDTQYF
>NA|TRBV6-5|TRBJ1-1|NA
TGTGCCAGCAGCAGGGTAGGGACTGAAGGTTTCTTT
CASSRVGTEGFF
>NA|TRBV5-1|TRBJ1-1|TRBD1
TGCGCCAGCAGCTTTACCTCAGGGGGCGCGGGGAATACGAACACTGAAGCTTTCTTT
CASSFTSGGAGNTNTEAFF
>NA|TRBV6-5|TRBJ2-7|NA
TGTGCCAGCAGTTGCGCCCGTGAACAGGGTCCCTACGAGCAGTACTTC
CASSCAREQGPYEQYF
>many|TRBV6-5|TRBJ2-5|NA
TGTGCCAGCAGTTCGGCCGGGGAGCGGGAGACCCAGTACTTC
CASSSAGERETQYF
>few|TRBV6-2/TRBV6-3|TRBJ2-7|NA
TGTGCCAGCAGTTTTCGGATCCGGGGGACATTATCCTACGAGCAGTACTTC
CASSFRIRGTLSYEQYF
>NA|TRBV6-6|TRBJ1-3|NA
TGTGTCAGCAGTTACGGTAACACACCTGGAAACACCATATATTTT
CVSSYGNTPGNTIYF
>once|TRBV4-1|TRBJ2-1|NA
TGCGCCAGCAGCCTAGAAATTAGGACCGTATATGAGCAGTTCTTC
CASSLEIRTVYEQFF
>many|TRBV12-3/TRBV12-4|TRBJ2-7|NA
TGTGCCAGCAGCCCATTGCCCACAGGTACCGAGCAGTACTTC
CASSPLPTGTEQYF
>many|TRBV13|TRBJ2-7|TRBD1
TGTGCCAGCAGCCGACAGGGGACCACCTCCTACGAGCAGTACTTC
CASSRQGTTSYEQYF